This T cell receptor beta chain emerged from a study of blood T cell repertoires in COVID-19. Study context: Acute and convalescent COVID-19 samples came from the United States, Italy and Spain. Sources were T cells, B-cell-depleted T cells, or PBMCs; the material itself was cDNA or gDNA.

This CDR3 spans 17 amino acids. With V trimmed by 3 bases and J by 6 bases, 12 bases remained unmatched. Per the germline V gene, CDR1 is SNHLY and CDR2 is FYNNEI. In the authors' workflow: Amplified reference gene primers provided the basis for estimating nucleated cell counts. Generated by immunoSEQ multiplex PCR, the TCRdb table keeps only in-frame clones and is missing some. V and J calls and clone size come straight from that table; D and trimming were deduced from the DNA. The sample yields 97,000 or so clones, 82% seen once. This rearrangement joins TRBV2 to TRBJ2-2, with 8 bases that match TRBD2. Material: peripheral blood. The TCR comes from a man older than 75 with acute or convalescent COVID-19. The DNA for the CDR3 is TGTGCCAGCAGTGAGACAACTAGCGGCCTCGGGCCCGGGGAGCTGTTTTTT. Its translation is CASSETTSGLGPGELFF.